A selection of T cell receptor beta chains follows, all from one sample in a study of CD8+ T cells in alopecia areata. This table comes from immunoSEQ multiplex PCR, and its TCRdb copy is limited to in-frame clones, with some not included. The data contain about 15,000 clones, about 63% of them singletons. Sequencing used skin. These receptors originate from a human donor with alopecia areata. Each CDR3 is given with its conserved first and last residue. The D gene is left open where the match is weak. Size tells how often a clone was seen (once, few, many) or the class of an expanded clone, and some rows leave it out.

CDR3nt: TGCGCCAGCAGATCGTCCCGGGCCGGCACAGATACGCAGTATTTT; CDR3aa: CASRSSRAGTDTQYF; d_gene: -; j_gene: TRBJ2-3; v_gene: TRBV5-1; abundance: few
CDR3nt: TGTGCCAGCAGCCTGCGGACTAGCGGGAGTGGAAATGAGCAGTTCTTC; CDR3aa: CASSLRTSGSGNEQFF; d_gene: TRBD2; j_gene: TRBJ2-1; v_gene: TRBV7-9; abundance: once
CDR3nt: TGTGCCAGCAGTTTCCTTATACTGCAGCCCCAGCATTTT; CDR3aa: CASSFLILQPQHF; d_gene: -; j_gene: TRBJ1-5; v_gene: TRBV28; abundance: -
CDR3nt: TGTGCCAGCAGCCCCTCCGGGACAGGGGTGAAGAATACGCAGTATTTT; CDR3aa: CASSPSGTGVKNTQYF; d_gene: TRBD1; j_gene: TRBJ2-3; v_gene: TRBV7-3; abundance: -
CDR3nt: TGTGCCAGCAGCTCCGTCGGCGGGGGGACAGATACGCAGTATTTT; CDR3aa: CASSSVGGGTDTQYF; d_gene: TRBD2; j_gene: TRBJ2-3; v_gene: TRBV7-9; abundance: few
CDR3nt: TGTGCCAGCAGCCAAGACGCGGGGTCCTACGAGCAGTACTTC; CDR3aa: CASSQDAGSYEQYF; d_gene: -; j_gene: TRBJ2-7; v_gene: TRBV6-5; abundance: -
CDR3nt: TGTGCCAGCAGCGTAGCAGGGGACACTGAAGCTTTCTTT; CDR3aa: CASSVAGDTEAFF; d_gene: -; j_gene: TRBJ1-1; v_gene: TRBV9; abundance: once
CDR3nt: TGTGCCAGTCGGAGAAACACCATATATTTT; CDR3aa: CASRRNTIYF; d_gene: -; j_gene: TRBJ1-3; v_gene: TRBV28; abundance: -
CDR3nt: TGTGCCTGGAGTCCCACCGGGACAATCAACCCCTACGAGCAGTACTTC; CDR3aa: CAWSPTGTINPYEQYF; d_gene: -; j_gene: TRBJ2-7; v_gene: TRBV30; abundance: -
CDR3nt: TGTGCCAGCAGCGTAGGAGCTACCACCAACTACGAGCAGTACTTC; CDR3aa: CASSVGATTNYEQYF; d_gene: -; j_gene: TRBJ2-7; v_gene: TRBV9; abundance: -
CDR3nt: TGTGCTAGCAGCAAGGGGGGTGCTAGCTGGAATGAGCAGTTCTTC; CDR3aa: CASSKGGASWNEQFF; d_gene: -; j_gene: TRBJ2-1; v_gene: TRBV7-7; abundance: -
CDR3nt: TGTGCCATCAAACCTAGCGGGAGTACCAACAATGAGCAGTTCTTC; CDR3aa: CAIKPSGSTNNEQFF; d_gene: TRBD2; j_gene: TRBJ2-1; v_gene: TRBV10-3; abundance: -
CDR3nt: TGTGCCAGTAGTATAACCCCCCCTAACTATGGCTACACCTTC; CDR3aa: CASSITPPNYGYTF; d_gene: -; j_gene: TRBJ1-2; v_gene: TRBV19; abundance: -
CDR3nt: TGCAGCGTCGTAGGGGACACGAGCTCCTACGAGCAGTACTTC; CDR3aa: CSVVGDTSSYEQYF; d_gene: -; j_gene: TRBJ2-7; v_gene: TRBV29-1; abundance: -
CDR3nt: TGCAGTACTGGGACCGACTATGGCTACACCTTC; CDR3aa: CSTGTDYGYTF; d_gene: -; j_gene: TRBJ1-2; v_gene: TRBV20-1; abundance: few
CDR3nt: TGTGCCAGCAGGAAGCGGGAGCAAAGGACAGATACGCAGTATTTT; CDR3aa: CASRKREQRTDTQYF; d_gene: TRBD2; j_gene: TRBJ2-3; v_gene: TRBV6-5; abundance: -
CDR3nt: TGTGCCAGCTCACCAGCAGGATCCACGGATACGCAGTATTTT; CDR3aa: CASSPAGSTDTQYF; d_gene: -; j_gene: TRBJ2-3; v_gene: TRBV18; abundance: large
CDR3nt: TGTGCCAGCAGCTTAGCGGGAGGGGGTGAGCAGTTCTTC; CDR3aa: CASSLAGGGEQFF; d_gene: TRBD2; j_gene: TRBJ2-1; v_gene: TRBV7-3; abundance: -
CDR3nt: TGTGCCATCAGAGACCAAGACAGGGCTGGCTACACCTTC; CDR3aa: CAIRDQDRAGYTF; d_gene: TRBD1; j_gene: TRBJ1-2; v_gene: TRBV10-3; abundance: -
CDR3nt: TGTGCCAGCTCACCATCGTGGCAGGGCGGACAGCCCCAGCATTTT; CDR3aa: CASSPSWQGGQPQHF; d_gene: -; j_gene: TRBJ1-5; v_gene: TRBV18; abundance: few
CDR3nt: TGTGCCAGCAGACTGAAAGGGAGTACGTACGAGCAGTACTTC; CDR3aa: CASRLKGSTYEQYF; d_gene: -; j_gene: TRBJ2-7; v_gene: TRBV5-8; abundance: few
CDR3nt: TGTGCCAGCAGTTACTCGAAGACAGGGAGCTATGGCTACACCTTC; CDR3aa: CASSYSKTGSYGYTF; d_gene: TRBD1; j_gene: TRBJ1-2; v_gene: TRBV6-6; abundance: -